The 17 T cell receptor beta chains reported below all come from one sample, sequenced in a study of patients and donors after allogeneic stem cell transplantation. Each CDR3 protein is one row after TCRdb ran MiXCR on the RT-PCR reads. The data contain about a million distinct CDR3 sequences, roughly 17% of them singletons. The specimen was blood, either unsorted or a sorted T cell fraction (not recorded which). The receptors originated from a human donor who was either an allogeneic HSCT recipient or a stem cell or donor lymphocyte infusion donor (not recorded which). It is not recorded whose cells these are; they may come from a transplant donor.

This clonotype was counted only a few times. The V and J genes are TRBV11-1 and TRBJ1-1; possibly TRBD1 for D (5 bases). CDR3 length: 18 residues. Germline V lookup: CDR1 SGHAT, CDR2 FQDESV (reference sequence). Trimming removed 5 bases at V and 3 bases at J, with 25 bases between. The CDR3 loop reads CASSPIDTGTSIHTEAFF. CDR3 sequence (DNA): TGTGCCAGCAGCCCTATCGACACAGGCACGTCCATTCACACTGAAGCTTTCTTT.

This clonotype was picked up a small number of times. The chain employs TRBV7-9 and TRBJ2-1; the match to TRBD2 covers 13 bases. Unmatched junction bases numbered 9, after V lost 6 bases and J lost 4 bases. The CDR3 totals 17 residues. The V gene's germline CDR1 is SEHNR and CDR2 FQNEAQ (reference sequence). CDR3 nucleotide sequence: TGTGCCAGCAGGTACCGGACTAGCGGGAGTATATACAATGAGCAGTTCTTC. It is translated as CASRYRTSGSIYNEQFF.

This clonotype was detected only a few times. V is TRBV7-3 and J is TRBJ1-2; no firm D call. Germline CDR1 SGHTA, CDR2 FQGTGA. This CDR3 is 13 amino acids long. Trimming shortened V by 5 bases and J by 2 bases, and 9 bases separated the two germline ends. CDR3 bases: TGTGCCAGCAGCCAGGTTAAGAACTATGGCTACACCTTC. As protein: CASSQVKNYGYTF. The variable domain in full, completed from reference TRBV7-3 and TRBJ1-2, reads GAGVSQTPSNKVTEKGKYVELRCDPISGHTALYWYRQSLGQGPEFLIYFQGTGAADDSGLPNDRFFAVRPEGSVSTLKIQRTERGDSAVYLCASSQVKNYGYTFGSGTRLTVV.

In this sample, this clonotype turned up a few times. The CDR3 sequence: CASSKNLGPETQYF. The CDR3 DNA follows: TGTGCCAGCAGCAAAAATTTAGGCCCAGAGACCCAGTACTTC. The rearrangement links TRBV7-7 to TRBJ2-5, with D uncertain. V lost 5 bases to trimming and J lost 4 bases, with 14 bases between them. Germline CDR1 is SSHAT and CDR2 is FNYEAQ (reference sequence). The CDR3 runs 14 residues.

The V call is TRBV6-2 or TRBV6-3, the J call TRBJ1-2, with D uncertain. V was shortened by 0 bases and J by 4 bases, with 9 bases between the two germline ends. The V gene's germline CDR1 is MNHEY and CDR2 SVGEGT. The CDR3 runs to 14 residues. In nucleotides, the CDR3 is TGTGCCAGCAGTTACTCGGGTGACGGCTATGGCTACACCTTC. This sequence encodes CASSYSGDGYGYTF.

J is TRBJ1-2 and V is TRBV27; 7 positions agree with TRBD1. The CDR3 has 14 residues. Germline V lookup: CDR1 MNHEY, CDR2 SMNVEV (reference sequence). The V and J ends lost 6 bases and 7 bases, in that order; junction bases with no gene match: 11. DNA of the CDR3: TGTGCCAGCAGGGGAATAAAGACAGGGAGTGGCTACACCTTC. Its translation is CASRGIKTGSGYTF.

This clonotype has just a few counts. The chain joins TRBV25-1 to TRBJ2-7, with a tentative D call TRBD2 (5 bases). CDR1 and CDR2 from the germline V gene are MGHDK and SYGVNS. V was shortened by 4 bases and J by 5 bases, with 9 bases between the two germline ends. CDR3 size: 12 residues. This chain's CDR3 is CASSGGFDEQYF. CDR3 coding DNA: TGTGCCAGCAGTGGCGGGTTCGACGAGCAGTACTTC.

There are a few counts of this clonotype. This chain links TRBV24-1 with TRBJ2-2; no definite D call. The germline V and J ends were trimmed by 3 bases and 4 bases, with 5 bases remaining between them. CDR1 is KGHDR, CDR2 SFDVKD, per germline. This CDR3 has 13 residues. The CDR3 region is CATSDRVTGELFF. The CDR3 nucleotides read TGTGCCACCAGTGATCGAGTCACCGGGGAGCTGTTTTTT.

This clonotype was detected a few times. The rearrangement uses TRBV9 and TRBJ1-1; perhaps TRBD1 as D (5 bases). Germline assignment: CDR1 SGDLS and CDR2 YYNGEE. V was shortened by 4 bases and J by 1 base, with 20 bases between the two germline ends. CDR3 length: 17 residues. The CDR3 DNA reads TGTGCCAGCAGCCCCGACGAAAAGCGGCAGGGGAACACTGAAGCTTTCTTT. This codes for CASSPDEKRQGNTEAFF.

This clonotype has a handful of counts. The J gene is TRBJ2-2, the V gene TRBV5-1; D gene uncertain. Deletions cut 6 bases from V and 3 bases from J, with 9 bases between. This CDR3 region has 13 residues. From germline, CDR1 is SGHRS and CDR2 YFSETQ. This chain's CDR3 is CASMDRDTGELFF. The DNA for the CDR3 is TGCGCCAGCATGGATCGAGACACCGGGGAGCTGTTTTTT.

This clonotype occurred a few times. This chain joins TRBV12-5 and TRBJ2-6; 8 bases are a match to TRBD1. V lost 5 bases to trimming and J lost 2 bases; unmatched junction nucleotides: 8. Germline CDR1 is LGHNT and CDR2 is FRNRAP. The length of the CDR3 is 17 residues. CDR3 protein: CASGVGQGVTGANVLTF. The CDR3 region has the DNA TGTGCTAGTGGTGTAGGACAGGGAGTCACTGGGGCCAACGTCCTGACTTTC.

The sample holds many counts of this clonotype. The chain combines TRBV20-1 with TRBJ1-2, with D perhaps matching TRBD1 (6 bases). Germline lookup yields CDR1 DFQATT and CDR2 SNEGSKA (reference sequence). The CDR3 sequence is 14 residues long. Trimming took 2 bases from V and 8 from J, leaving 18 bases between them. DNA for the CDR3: TGCAGTGCTAGATCTAAAGGACAGTTTAGCGGCTACACCTTC. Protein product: CSARSKGQFSGYTF.

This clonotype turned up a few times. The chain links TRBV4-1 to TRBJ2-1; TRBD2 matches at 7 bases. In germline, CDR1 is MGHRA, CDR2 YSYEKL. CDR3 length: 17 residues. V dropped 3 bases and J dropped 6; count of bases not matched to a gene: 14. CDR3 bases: TGCGCCAGCAGCCACACCCGGGGAGCGGGGCCTTCCAATGAGCAGTTCTTC. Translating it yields CASSHTRGAGPSNEQFF.

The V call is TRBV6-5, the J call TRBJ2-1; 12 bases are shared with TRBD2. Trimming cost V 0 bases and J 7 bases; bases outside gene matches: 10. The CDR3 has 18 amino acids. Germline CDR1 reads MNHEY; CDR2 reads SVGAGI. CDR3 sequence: CASSYSGLAGKEGNEQFF. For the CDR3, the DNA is TGTGCCAGCAGTTACTCAGGACTAGCGGGGAAAGAGGGGAATGAGCAGTTCTTC.

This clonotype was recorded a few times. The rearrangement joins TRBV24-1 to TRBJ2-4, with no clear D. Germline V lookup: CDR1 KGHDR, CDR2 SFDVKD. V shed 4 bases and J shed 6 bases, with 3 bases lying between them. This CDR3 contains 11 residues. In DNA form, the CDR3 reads TGTGCCACCAGTGAGACAAACATTCAGTACTTC. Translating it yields CATSETNIQYF.

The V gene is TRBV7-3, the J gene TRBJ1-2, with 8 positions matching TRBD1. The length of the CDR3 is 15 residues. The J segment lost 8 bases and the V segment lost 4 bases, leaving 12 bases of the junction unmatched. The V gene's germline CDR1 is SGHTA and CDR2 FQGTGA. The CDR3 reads CASSSPGQGERGYTF. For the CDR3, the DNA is TGTGCCAGCAGCTCCCCTGGACAGGGAGAAAGGGGCTACACCTTC.

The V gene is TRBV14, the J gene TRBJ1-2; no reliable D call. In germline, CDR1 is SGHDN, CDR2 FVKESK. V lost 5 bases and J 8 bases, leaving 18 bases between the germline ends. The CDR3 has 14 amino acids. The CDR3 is CASSAPRKGGGYTF. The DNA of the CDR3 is TGTGCCAGCAGCGCTCCTCGAAAGGGTGGAGGCTACACCTTC.